The clone carrying this TCR beta chain was recorded only once. This entry comes from a study of blood T cell repertoires in COVID-19. For the study at large: Italy, Spain and the United States were the sources of the convalescent and acute COVID-19 samples. Sample material is recorded as cDNA or gDNA derived from T cells, B-cell-depleted T cells, or PBMCs.

The CDR3 totals 16 residues. Trimming left V 0 bases short and J 4 bases short, with 12 bases between. The germline V gene encodes CDR1 LGHNA and CDR2 YSLEER. Original processing methods: Estimation of nucleated cell counts was performed using reference gene primer amplification. Generated by immunoSEQ multiplex PCR, the TCRdb table keeps only in-frame clones and is missing some. V and J calls and clone size are given by that table; D and trimming were obtained from the DNA. The sample records about 400,000 clones, 89% being singletons. The TCR originated in a man in his forties with acute or convalescent COVID-19. Specimen: peripheral blood. The chain links TRBV4-3 to TRBJ2-2; possibly TRBD1 for D (6 bases). CDR3 sequence: CASSQDSQGRTGELFF. Written as DNA, the CDR3 is TGCGCCAGCAGCCAAGATTCACAGGGTCGCACCGGGGAGCTGTTTTTT.